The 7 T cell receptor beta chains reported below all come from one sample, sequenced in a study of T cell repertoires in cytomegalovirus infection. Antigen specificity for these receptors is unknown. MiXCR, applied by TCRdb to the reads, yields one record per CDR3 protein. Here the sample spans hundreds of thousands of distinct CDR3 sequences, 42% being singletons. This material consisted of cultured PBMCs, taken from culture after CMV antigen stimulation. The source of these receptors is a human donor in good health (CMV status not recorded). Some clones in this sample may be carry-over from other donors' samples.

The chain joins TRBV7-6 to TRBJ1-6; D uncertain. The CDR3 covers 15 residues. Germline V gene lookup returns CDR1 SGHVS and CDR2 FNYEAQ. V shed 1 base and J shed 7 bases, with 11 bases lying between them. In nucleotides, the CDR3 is TGTGCCAGCAGCTTAGGGGTATCGGGAAATTCACCCCTCCACTTT. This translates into CASSLGVSGNSPLHF. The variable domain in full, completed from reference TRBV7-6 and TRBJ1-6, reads GAGVSQSPRYKVTKRGQDVALRCDPISGHVSLYWYRQALGQGPEFLTYFNYEAQQDKSGLPNDRFSAERPEGSISTLTIQRTEQRDSAMYRCASSLGVSGNSPLHFGNGTRLTVT.

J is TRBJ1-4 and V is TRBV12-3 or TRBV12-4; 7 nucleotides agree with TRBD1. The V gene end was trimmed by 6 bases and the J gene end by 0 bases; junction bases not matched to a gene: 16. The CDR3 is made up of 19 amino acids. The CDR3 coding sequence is TGTGCCAGCAGCCCGGATGTTCCGGGACAGTATGCAACTAATGAAAAACTGTTTTTT. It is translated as CASSPDVPGQYATNEKLFF.

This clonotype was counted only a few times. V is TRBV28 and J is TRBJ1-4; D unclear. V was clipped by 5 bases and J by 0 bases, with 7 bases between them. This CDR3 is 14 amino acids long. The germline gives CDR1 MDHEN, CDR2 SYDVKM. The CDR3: CASSEAATNEKLFF. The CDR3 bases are TGTGCCAGCAGTGAGGCAGCAACTAATGAAAAACTGTTTTTT. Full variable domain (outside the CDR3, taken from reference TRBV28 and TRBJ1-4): DVKVTQSSRYLVKRTGEKVFLECVQDMDHENMFWYRQDPGLGLRLIYFSYDVKMKEKGDIPEGYSVSREKKERFSLILESASTNQTSMYLCASSEAATNEKLFFGSGTQLSVL.

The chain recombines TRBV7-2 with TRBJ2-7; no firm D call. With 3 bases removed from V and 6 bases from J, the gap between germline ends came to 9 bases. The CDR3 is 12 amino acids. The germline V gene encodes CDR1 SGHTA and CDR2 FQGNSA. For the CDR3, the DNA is TGTGCCAGCAGCTTCGTTCCGTTCGAGCAGTACTTC. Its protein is CASSFVPFEQYF.

The CDR3 DNA follows: TGTGCCATCAGAACGGGTGGAGGCTCCTACGAGCAGTACTTC. It translates to CAIRTGGGSYEQYF. The gene calls are TRBV10-3 and TRBJ2-7; TRBD2 is a possible D gene (5 bases). The V end lost 6 bases, the J end lost 0 bases, and 12 bases lay between the germline ends. The CDR3 is made up of 14 amino acids. CDR1 is ENHRY, CDR2 SYGVKD, per germline.

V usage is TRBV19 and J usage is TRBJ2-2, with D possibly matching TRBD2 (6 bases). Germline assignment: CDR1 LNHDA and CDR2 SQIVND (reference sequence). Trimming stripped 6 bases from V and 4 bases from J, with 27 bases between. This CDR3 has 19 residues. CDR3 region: CASRKTPGGALTGTGELFF. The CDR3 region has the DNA TGTGCCAGTAGAAAGACCCCCGGCGGGGCACTAACCGGCACCGGGGAGCTGTTTTTT.

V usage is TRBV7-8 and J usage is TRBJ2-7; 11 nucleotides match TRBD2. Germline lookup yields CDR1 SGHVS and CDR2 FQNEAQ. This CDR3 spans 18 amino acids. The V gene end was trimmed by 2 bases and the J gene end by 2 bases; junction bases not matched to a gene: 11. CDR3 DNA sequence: TGTGCCAGCAGCTTACTAGCGGGAGGACCAAAACGAACCTACGAGCAGTACTTC. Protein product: CASSLLAGGPKRTYEQYF.